A selection of T cell receptor beta chains follows, all from one sample in a study of glioma-infiltrating T cells after dendritic cell vaccination. The assay was immunoSEQ multiplex PCR, and TCRdb's table has in-frame clones only and misses some. The sample has 75,000 to 100,000 clones, 75% to 85% seen once. This material consisted of blood, taken before dendritic cell vaccination. The origin of the receptors is a human donor with glioblastoma. Both conserved end residues are trimmed from each CDR3. The order of the fields is J gene, V gene, CDR3 protein.

J: TRBJ1-1; V: TRBV19; CDR3: ASSIDIGQGTEAF
J: TRBJ2-2; V: TRBV30; CDR3: AWRLLAGYSTGELF
J: TRBJ2-1; V: TRBV29-1; CDR3: SAGTSSSYNEQF
J: TRBJ1-1; V: TRBV7-9; CDR3: ASSLSGADTEAF
J: TRBJ2-1; V: TRBV2; CDR3: ASSQNLASNEQF
J: TRBJ2-3; V: TRBV18; CDR3: ASSSTGFTDTQY
J: TRBJ2-2; V: TRBV5-1; CDR3: ASSADYTGELF
J: TRBJ1-4; V: TRBV25-1; CDR3: ASSPWTGGHEKLF
J: TRBJ1-3; V: TRBV20-1; CDR3: KTGNGNTIY
J: TRBJ1-2; V: TRBV7-9; CDR3: ASSSPRGGGHGYT
J: TRBJ1-2; V: TRBV7-2; CDR3: ASSSLGDNYGYT
J: TRBJ2-2; V: TRBV2; CDR3: ASSDPRVDTGELF
J: TRBJ2-7; V: TRBV6-5; CDR3: ASSYAKSYEQY
J: TRBJ2-1; V: TRBV15; CDR3: ATSRDRGTGVNNEQF
J: TRBJ1-1; V: TRBV15; CDR3: ATSRAGPGGTEAF
J: TRBJ1-1; V: TRBV15; CDR3: ATSRAGDTEAF
J: TRBJ1-1; V: TRBV5-6; CDR3: ASSPADRHSEAF
J: TRBJ1-1; V: TRBV16; CDR3: ASSHQAGNTEAF